Many counts were recorded for the clone carrying this T cell receptor (beta chain). The antigen is not known. The cDNA came from 5'RACE with 10-nucleotide random UMIs. In TCRdb, the 5' RACE reads were re-called with MiXCR into one record per CDR3 protein. The sample gives tens of thousands of distinct CDR3 sequences, less than 5.5% of which show up once; around 7.2% is in the top ten. The CDR3 is 14 residues long. Trimming shortened V by 6 bases and J by 2 bases, and 17 bases separated the two germline ends. Germline assignment: CDR1 DFQATT and CDR2 SNEGSKA (reference sequence). These data belong to a study of neurological immune-mediated disorders. Notes on the study in general: HTLV-1-associated myelopathy had the most TCR clonal expansion, and multiple sclerosis had the least, less than healthy controls. Phylogenetic grouping assigned the repertoires of 18 of 34 multiple sclerosis patients to one related-CDR3 cluster, which constitutes a possible signature. With the multiple sclerosis repertoire cluster, neither clinical nor MRI features showed any association.

The sequence was collected from a young man with multiple sclerosis. This chain uses TRBV20-1 with TRBJ2-7; perhaps TRBD1 as D (5 bases). The sample comprised PBMCs. Written as DNA, the CDR3 is TGCAGTGCGGGGAATTACAGGTTCCCCTACGAGCAGTACTTC. As protein: CSAGNYRFPYEQYF.